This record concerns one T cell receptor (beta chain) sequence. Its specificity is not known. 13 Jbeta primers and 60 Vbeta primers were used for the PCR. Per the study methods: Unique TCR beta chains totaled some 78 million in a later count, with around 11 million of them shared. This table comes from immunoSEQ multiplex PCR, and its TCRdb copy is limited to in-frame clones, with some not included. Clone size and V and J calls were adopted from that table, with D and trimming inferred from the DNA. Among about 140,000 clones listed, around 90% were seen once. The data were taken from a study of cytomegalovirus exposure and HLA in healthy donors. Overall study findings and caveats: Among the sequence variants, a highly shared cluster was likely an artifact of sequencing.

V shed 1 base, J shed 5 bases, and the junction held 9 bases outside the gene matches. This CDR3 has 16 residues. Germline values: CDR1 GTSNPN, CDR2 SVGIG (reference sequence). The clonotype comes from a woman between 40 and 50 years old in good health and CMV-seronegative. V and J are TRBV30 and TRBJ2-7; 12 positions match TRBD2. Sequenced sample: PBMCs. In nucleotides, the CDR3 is TGTGCCTGGAGTGCAACTCTAGCGGGAGGGAAACACGAGCAGTACTTC. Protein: CAWSATLAGGKHEQYF. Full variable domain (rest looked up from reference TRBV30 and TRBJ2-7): SQTIHQWPATLVQPVGSPLSLECTVEGTSNPNLYWYRQAAGRGLQLLFYSVGIGQISSEVPQNLSASRPQDRQFILSSKKLLLSDSGFYLCAWSATLAGGKHEQYFGPGTRLTVT.